This T cell receptor beta chain came from a study of CD8 T cells in Susac syndrome. Across the whole study: At blood draw, Susac syndrome patients were therapy-naive, on corticosteroids, or on intravenous immunoglobulin alone.

For this clonotype: Its target is not known.

Study-wide results and limits: In Susac patients, clonal expansion was not detected in CD4+ cells.

CDR1 and CDR2 (germline): DFQATT, SNEGSKA (reference sequence). The CDR3 has 14 residues. Trimming removed 4 bases from V and 3 bases from J; junction bases left unmatched: 6. After extraction with the RNeasy kit, about 0.45 to 1 ug of the RNA was reverse transcribed using random hexamers. Across 54 Vbeta and 13 Jbeta, immunoSEQ multiplex PCR amplified TCR beta CDR3. TCRdb processed the immunoSEQ multiplex PCR reads anew with MiXCR; each CDR3 protein has one entry. The repertoire holds around 140,000 distinct CDR3 sequences, approximately 95% seen once, with roughly 0.14% in the top ten. Sequencing of TCR beta drew on CD8+ and CD4+ T cells from blood.

The source material was CD4+ T cells from PBMCs. The chain recombines TRBV20-1 with TRBJ2-7; TRBD1 aligns across 10 bases. The clonotype originates from a human donor with Susac syndrome. The chain's CDR3 is CSATGQGMFYEQYF. CDR3 DNA: TGCAGTGCTACGGGACAGGGGATGTTCTACGAGCAGTACTTC.